Listed here are 3 T cell receptor beta chains from one sample, sequenced in a study of cytomegalovirus exposure and HLA in healthy donors. PCR was performed using 60 Vbeta and 13 Jbeta primers. TCRdb's table, derived via immunoSEQ multiplex PCR, lists solely in-frame clones and lacks some. The data show over 80,000 clones, about 69% seen once. Sequenced sample: PBMCs. The receptors were gathered from a woman aged 18-30 years in good health and CMV-seropositive.

This chain joins TRBV7-9 and TRBJ1-2, with TRBD1 matching over 10 bases. Germline V CDR1 and CDR2: SEHNR, FQNEAQ (reference sequence). With V trimmed by 4 bases and J by 6 bases, 5 bases remained unmatched. This CDR3 has 14 residues. Written as DNA, the CDR3 is TGTGCCAGCAGCTATCCCGGGACAGGGGATGGCTACACCTTC. Its translation: CASSYPGTGDGYTF. Using reference TRBV7-9 and TRBJ1-2 for the parts outside the CDR3, the full variable domain is DTGVSQNPRHKITKRGQNVTFRCDPISEHNRLYWYRQTLGQGPEFLTYFQNEAQLEKSRLLSDRFSAERPKGSFSTLEIQRTEQGDSAMYLCASSYPGTGDGYTFGSGTRLTVV.

The chain carries TRBV6-1 and TRBJ2-1; TRBD1 might be the D (5 bases). Trimming took off 9 bases at V and 6 bases at J, with 15 bases between the two ends. This CDR3 has 13 amino acids. Germline lookup yields CDR1 MNHNS and CDR2 SASEGT. The CDR3 DNA follows: TGTGCCAGTAGCCCGCAGGGCGTCAATGAGCAGTTCTTC. Its protein product is CASSPQGVNEQFF.

The chain joins TRBV9 to TRBJ1-1; D unclear. Germline V CDR1 and CDR2: SGDLS, YYNGEE. The CDR3 has 12 residues. Trimming stripped 3 bases from V and 10 bases from J, with 13 bases between. The CDR3: CASSGDSLIAFF. The CDR3 DNA reads as TGTGCCAGCAGCGGCGATAGCCTGATAGCTTTCTTT. The full variable domain, its missing parts supplied by reference TRBV9 and TRBJ1-1, is DSGVTQTPKHLITATGQRVTLRCSPRSGDLSVYWYQQSLDQGLQFLIQYYNGEERAKGNILERFSAQQFPDLHSELNLSSLELGDSALYFCASSGDSLIAFFGQGTRLTVV.